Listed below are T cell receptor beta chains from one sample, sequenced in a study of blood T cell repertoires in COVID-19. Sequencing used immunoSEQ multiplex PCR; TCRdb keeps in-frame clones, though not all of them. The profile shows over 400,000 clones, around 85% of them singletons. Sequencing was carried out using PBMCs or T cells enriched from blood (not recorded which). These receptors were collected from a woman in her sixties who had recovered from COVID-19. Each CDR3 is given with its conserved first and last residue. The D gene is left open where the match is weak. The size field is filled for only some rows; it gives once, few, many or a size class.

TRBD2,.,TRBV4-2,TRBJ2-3,CASSQQELGLAGGPSTDTQYF,TGTGCCAGCAGCCAACAAGAATTGGGACTAGCGGGGGGTCCTAGCACAGATACGCAGTATTTT
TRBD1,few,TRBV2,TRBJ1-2,CASSEVAGQGYSYTF,TGTGCCAGCAGTGAAGTTGCGGGACAGGGCTACAGCTACACCTTC
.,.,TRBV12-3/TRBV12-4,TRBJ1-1,CASSLYVNTEAFF,TGTGCCAGCAGTTTATATGTAAACACTGAAGCTTTCTTT
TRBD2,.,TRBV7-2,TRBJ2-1,CASSLGGGAGEQFF,TGTGCCAGCAGCTTAGGCGGGGGGGCCGGTGAGCAGTTCTTC
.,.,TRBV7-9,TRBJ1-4,CASSLGGTFEKLFF,TGTGCCAGCAGCCTCGGGGGTACATTTGAAAAACTGTTTTTT
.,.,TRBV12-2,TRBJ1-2,CASCRYGGVNYGYTF,TGTGCAAGCTGTAGGTATGGGGGGGTTAACTATGGCTACACCTTC
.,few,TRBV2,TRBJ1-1,CASSDVSAFF,TGTGCCAGCAGTGATGTATCAGCTTTCTTT
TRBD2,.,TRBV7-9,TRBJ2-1,CASSLVLAGNNEQFF,TGTGCCAGCAGCTTAGTACTAGCGGGGAACAATGAGCAGTTCTTC
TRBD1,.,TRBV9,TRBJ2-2,CASSVEGAGGYTGELFF,TGTGCCAGCAGCGTAGAGGGGGCAGGGGGCTACACCGGGGAGCTGTTTTTT
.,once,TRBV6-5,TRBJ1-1,CASRGDTEAFF,TGTGCCAGCAGGGGCGACACTGAAGCTTTCTTT
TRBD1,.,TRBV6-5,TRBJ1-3,CASSYQPGTGNTIYF,TGTGCCAGCAGTTACCAACCCGGGACAGGGAACACCATATATTTT
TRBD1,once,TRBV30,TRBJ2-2,CAWSPEHFTGGPNTGELFF,TGTGCCTGGAGTCCCGAACATTTCACAGGGGGCCCGAACACCGGGGAGCTGTTTTTT
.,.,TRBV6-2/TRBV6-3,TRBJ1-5,CASSSREGSNQPQHF,TGTGCCAGCAGTTCCAGGGAGGGAAGCAATCAGCCCCAGCATTTT
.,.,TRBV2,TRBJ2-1,CASSERGHGGGKNEQFF,TGTGCCAGCAGTGAGAGGGGGCACGGCGGGGGGAAAAATGAGCAGTTCTTC
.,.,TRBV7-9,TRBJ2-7,CASSTSSGGYEQYF,TGTGCCAGCAGCACCAGTTCCGGGGGCTACGAGCAGTACTTC